These 20 T cell receptor beta chains were sequenced from one sample in a study of blood T cell repertoires in COVID-19. Sequencing used immunoSEQ multiplex PCR; TCRdb keeps in-frame clones, though not all of them. The sample holds some 170,000 clones, 85% seen once. Sequences were obtained from peripheral blood. Source of these receptors: a man in his forties or fifties with acute or convalescent COVID-19.

J is TRBJ2-3 and V is TRBV14; tentatively, D is TRBD1 (5 bases). The CDR3 is 15 amino acids. V lost 0 bases to trimming and J lost 3 bases, with 10 bases between them. Germline CDR1 SGHDN, CDR2 FVKESK. The CDR3 nucleotides read TGTGCCAGCAGCCAAGATTTGAAGGGGACAGATACGCAGTATTTT. Translated, it gives CASSQDLKGTDTQYF.

The chain links TRBV2 to TRBJ2-1; 8 bases fit TRBD2. Germline assignment: CDR1 SNHLY and CDR2 FYNNEI. The CDR3 runs 16 residues. The V and J ends lost 7 bases and 0 bases, in that order; junction bases with no gene match: 8. The CDR3 sequence is CASKGTRGGSYNEQFF. CDR3 DNA sequence: TGTGCCAGCAAAGGTACCCGGGGGGGCTCCTACAATGAGCAGTTCTTC.

The chain employs TRBV6-2 or TRBV6-3 and TRBJ2-5; the match to TRBD1 covers 7 bases. In germline, CDR1 is MNHEY, CDR2 SVGEGT. With V trimmed by 1 base and J by 1 base, 3 bases remained unmatched. This CDR3 region has 15 residues. Here the CDR3 DNA reads TGTGCCAGCAGTTACTTGGGACAGACCCAAGAGACCCAGTACTTC. It codes for CASSYLGQTQETQYF.

In DNA form, the CDR3 reads TGTGCCAGCAGCTTATCAGGGACTGGAAACACCATATATTTT. Translated, it gives CASSLSGTGNTIYF. The rearrangement uses TRBV5-6 and TRBJ1-3, with D tentatively TRBD1 (5 bases). Germline CDR1 is SGHDT and CDR2 is YYEEEE. Trimming cost V 2 bases and J 2 bases, with 8 bases left between them. The CDR3 spans 14 residues.

V and J are TRBV7-3 and TRBJ1-6; 10 positions match TRBD1. CDR1 and CDR2 (germline): SGHTA, FQGTGA. This CDR3 region has 21 residues. The trim removed 4 bases at V and 1 base at J, leaving 16 bases unmatched. CDR3 in amino acids: CASSSQATDRGGKSYNSPLHF. The CDR3 DNA reads TGTGCCAGCAGCTCTCAAGCCACGGACAGGGGGGGGAAGTCCTATAATTCACCCCTCCACTTT.

This chain connects TRBV25-1 to TRBJ2-3; 8 bases agree with TRBD1. J was trimmed by 4 bases and V by 2 bases; bases with no gene match: 5. CDR3 length: 15 amino acids. CDR1 and CDR2 (germline): MGHDK, SYGVNS. DNA for the CDR3: TGTGCCAGCAGTGAACAGGGGGCGCTGGCAGATACGCAGTATTTT. Amino acid sequence: CASSEQGALADTQYF.

This rearrangement joins TRBV24-1 to TRBJ1-5, with D maybe TRBD1 (6 bases). V dropped 7 bases and J dropped 4 bases, with 13 bases sitting between them. The CDR3 spans 14 residues. CDR1 is KGHDR, CDR2 SFDVKD, per germline. For the CDR3, the DNA is TGTGCCACCAGGGGGGCAGGAGATAATCAGCCCCAGCATTTT. It translates to CATRGAGDNQPQHF.

V is TRBV6-5 and J is TRBJ1-2, with D possibly TRBD1 on 5 matching bases. The CDR3 spans 15 residues. Trimming took 2 bases from V and 2 from J, leaving 12 bases between them. Germline V lookup: CDR1 MNHEY, CDR2 SVGAGI. The CDR3, as DNA: TGTGCCAGCAGTTACAGAAGGGGTCCCAACTATGGCTACACCTTC. Translated: CASSYRRGPNYGYTF.

This clone was observed once. The rearrangement joins TRBV7-2 to TRBJ2-2; 12 bases align to TRBD2. This CDR3 has 17 residues. Per the germline V gene, CDR1 is SGHTA and CDR2 is FQGNSA. Unmatched junction bases numbered 4, after V lost 3 bases and J lost 2 bases. DNA of the CDR3: TGTGCCAGCAGCTTCTCGACTAGCGGGGGCAACACCGGGGAGCTGTTTTTT. Residues: CASSFSTSGGNTGELFF.

The chain recombines TRBV2 with TRBJ1-5; D is unclear. Germline V gene lookup returns CDR1 SNHLY and CDR2 FYNNEI. Trimming stripped 0 bases from V and 5 bases from J, with 8 bases between. The CDR3 runs to 14 residues. CDR3 in amino acids: CASSEARNDQPQHF. CDR3 nucleotide sequence: TGTGCCAGCAGTGAAGCGCGCAACGATCAGCCCCAGCATTTT.

The sample holds a few counts of this clone. The chain carries TRBV12-3 or TRBV12-4 and TRBJ1-3; D remains unclear. The CDR3 extends over 13 amino acids. Trimming removed 7 bases at V and 0 bases at J, with 7 bases between. Here the CDR3 DNA reads TGTGCCAGCACCCAATCCTCTGGAAACACCATATATTTT. Encoded protein: CASTQSSGNTIYF.

The rearrangement joins TRBV4-2 to TRBJ1-5; possible D gene TRBD1, 5 bases. The CDR3 consists of 15 residues. Germline-derived CDR1 and CDR2 are LGHNA and YNFKEQ. V was shortened by 2 bases and J by 3 bases, with 11 bases between the two germline ends. Here the CDR3 DNA reads TGTGCCAGCAGCCAAACCACAGGAAACAATCAGCCCCAGCATTTT. It specifies CASSQTTGNNQPQHF.

This chain joins TRBV7-6 and TRBJ2-3; TRBD1 agrees at 9 bases. Germline V gene data show CDR1 as SGHVS and CDR2 as FNYEAQ. V lost 6 bases, J lost 4 bases, and 8 bases stayed unmatched. The CDR3 is 15 residues long. CDR3 DNA: TGTGCCAGCAGGGCTACCGGGACAGGGCCAGATACGCAGTATTTT. This gives the protein CASRATGTGPDTQYF. The full variable domain, in which reference TRBV7-6 and TRBJ2-3 provide the parts outside the CDR3, is GAGVSQSPRYKVTKRGQDVALRCDPISGHVSLYWYRQALGQGPEFLTYFNYEAQQDKSGLPNDRFSAERPEGSISTLTIQRTEQRDSAMYRCASRATGTGPDTQYFGPGTRLTVL.

V is TRBV6-5 and J is TRBJ2-5; D is perhaps TRBD1 (5 bases). The V gene's germline CDR1 is MNHEY and CDR2 SVGAGI. This CDR3 contains 13 residues. Trimming stripped 4 bases from V and 2 bases from J, with 8 bases between. The CDR3 sequence: CASSLQAQETQYF. Written as DNA, the CDR3 is TGTGCCAGCAGTTTACAGGCTCAAGAGACCCAGTACTTC.

The chain combines TRBV9 with TRBJ2-1; 8 nucleotides align to TRBD2. Germline V gene data show CDR1 as SGDLS and CDR2 as YYNGEE. The CDR3 is 13 amino acids. Losses at the gene ends were 4 bases for V and 7 bases for J; bases not matched to a gene: 4. The CDR3 nucleotides are TGTGCCAGCAGCCTCTCGGGGGGGAATGAGCAGTTCTTC. Its translation is CASSLSGGNEQFF.

The gene calls are TRBV11-2 and TRBJ2-3, with a weak D call TRBD2 (5 bases). The CDR3 extends over 17 amino acids. Germline values: CDR1 SGHAT, CDR2 FQNNGV. Trimming stripped 8 bases from V and 1 base from J, with 22 bases between. The CDR3 is CASPLKPGGSRTDTQYF. As DNA, the CDR3 is TGTGCCAGCCCTCTAAAGCCAGGAGGCTCTCGCACAGATACGCAGTATTTT.

This chain connects TRBV6-4 to TRBJ2-2; 11 bases are shared with TRBD1. Germline loops: CDR1 MRHNA, CDR2 SNTAGT. The CDR3 length is 14 residues. J gave up 5 bases and V 8 bases, and 4 bases lay outside the gene matches. The DNA of the CDR3 is TGTGCCAGCGGGACAGGGGGTGATACCGGGGAGCTGTTTTTT. This gives the protein CASGTGGDTGELFF.

This rearrangement joins TRBV5-1 to TRBJ2-7; TRBD1 matches at 8 bases. J lost 6 bases, V lost 7 bases, and 6 bases had no gene match. CDR3 length: 12 residues. Germline CDR1 is SGHRS and CDR2 is YFSETQ. CDR3 DNA sequence: TGCGCCAGCCGACAGGGGCTCCGCGAGCAGTACTTC. It encodes CASRQGLREQYF.

This sequence joins TRBV11-2 and TRBJ1-2, with D tentatively TRBD1 (5 bases). V was pared by 2 bases and J by 2 bases, with 9 bases between. The CDR3 spans 14 residues. CDR1 SGHAT and CDR2 FQNNGV come from the germline V gene. CDR3 coding DNA: TGTGCCAGCAGCTTAATCCGGGGGAACTATGGCTACACCTTC. Translated: CASSLIRGNYGYTF.

The rearrangement joins TRBV19 to TRBJ1-2, with D perhaps matching TRBD1 (6 bases). CDR1 and CDR2 from the germline V gene are LNHDA and SQIVND (reference sequence). V was pared by 6 bases and J by 6 bases, with 8 bases between. The CDR3 is 11 residues long. The CDR3 here is CASRTGNGYTF. The CDR3 coding sequence is TGTGCCAGTAGAACAGGGAATGGCTACACCTTC.